The 10 T cell receptor beta chains reported below all come from one sample, sequenced in a study of T cell responses to AZD1222 COVID-19 vaccine (TCRdb year 2021). Taken with the paper, the label for time point translates to: baseline before first vaccination. Libraries were constructed by the immunoSEQ multiplex PCR assay. The table was pulled from immuneACCESS by TCRdb, which kept in-frame rearrangements only. Such tables lose some clones; where checked, under half of the loss comes from unresolved V genes, and the rest has no known cause. This sample holds approximately 260,000 clones; over 90% were observed only once. The ten largest make up approximately 0.52% of the sample. The material was peripheral blood, obtained on day 0 of AZD1222 vaccination. Every receptor here comes from an adult in good health.

The J gene is TRBJ2-2, the V gene TRBV5-1; D unclear. V lost 4 bases to trimming and J lost 3 bases, with 16 bases between them. Germline lookup yields CDR1 SGHRS and CDR2 YFSETQ. The CDR3 length is 16 residues. The CDR3, as DNA: TGCGCCAGCAGCCTTAGGACGGCTGGGGACACCGGGGAGCTGTTTTTT. Its protein is CASSLRTAGDTGELFF.

This chain links TRBV5-1 with TRBJ2-7; 9 nucleotides align to TRBD1. Germline V gene lookup returns CDR1 SGHRS and CDR2 YFSETQ. V lost 5 bases to trimming and J lost 1 base; unmatched junction nucleotides: 7. This CDR3 is built from 15 residues. This CDR3 is CASSFGQGRSYEQYF. The DNA for the CDR3 is TGCGCCAGCAGTTTCGGACAGGGGCGATCCTACGAGCAGTACTTC.

This chain joins TRBV7-3 and TRBJ2-6; tentatively, D is TRBD1 (6 bases). CDR1 SGHTA and CDR2 FQGTGA come from the germline V gene. The length of the CDR3 is 15 residues. Trimming stripped 5 bases from V and 2 bases from J, with 10 bases between. The CDR3 DNA follows: TGTGCCAGCAGCCCAGGGGTAGCTGGGGCCAACGTCCTGACTTTC. It is translated as CASSPGVAGANVLTF.

This clone came up once. The gene calls are TRBV19 and TRBJ2-3, with a weak D call TRBD2 (7 bases). Germline-derived CDR1 and CDR2 are LNHDA and SQIVND (reference sequence). V was cut by 8 bases and J by 0 bases, with 15 bases left in between. The CDR3 contains 15 residues. The DNA for the CDR3 is TGTGCCAGTGGGCGGGGGCAGGGGAGCACAGATACGCAGTATTTT. Amino acid sequence: CASGRGQGSTDTQYF.

This clone has only one observation. This chain connects TRBV9 to TRBJ1-1; tentative D call: TRBD1 (5 bases). CDR1 is SGDLS, CDR2 YYNGEE, per germline. There are 15 residues in the CDR3. The V gene lost 2 bases and the J gene lost 0 bases, with 11 bases spanning the gap. CDR3 sequence reads: CASSVSRGLNTEAFF. The CDR3 DNA reads TGTGCCAGCAGCGTCTCCCGGGGCTTGAACACTGAAGCTTTCTTT.

This chain links TRBV10-3 with TRBJ2-3, with 7 bases fitting TRBD1. Germline trimming cut 8 bases from V and 0 bases from J; bases unmatched to any gene: 11. Germline lookup yields CDR1 ENHRY and CDR2 SYGVKD. This CDR3 comprises 16 residues. The CDR3 nucleotides read TGTGCCATCTCGAGAGGGACAGATACCAGCACAGATACGCAGTATTTT. As protein: CAISRGTDTSTDTQYF.

The chain is built from TRBV21-1 and TRBJ2-7; TRBD2, the D gene given by the table, was not confirmed from the DNA. TRBV21-1 is classified as a pseudogene. This CDR3 contains 13 residues. The CDR3 loop reads CASSRYQGGEQYF. CDR3 bases: TGTGCCAGCAGCAGATACCAGGGAGGTGAGCAGTACTTC.

This chain connects TRBV2 to TRBJ2-2; D is tentatively TRBD1 or TRBD2 (5 bases each). Trimming pared 8 bases from V and 4 bases from J, leaving 17 bases between. From germline, CDR1 is SNHLY and CDR2 FYNNEI. This CDR3 has 15 residues. The CDR3 DNA is TGTGCCAGCCACAAGGGGAGTCTTTCCACCGGGGAGCTGTTTTTT. Amino acid sequence: CASHKGSLSTGELFF.

The chain employs TRBV28 and TRBJ2-1; a weak D match, TRBD1 (5 bases). The length of the CDR3 is 18 residues. Germline CDR1 and CDR2: MDHEN and SYDVKM. V was trimmed by 3 bases and J by 0 bases, leaving 18 bases between them. CDR3 nucleotide sequence: TGTGCCAGCAGTTTTTCACAATGGGGCTCGAGCTCCTACAATGAGCAGTTCTTC. Its protein product is CASSFSQWGSSSYNEQFF.

This clone occurred once. V usage is TRBV7-9 and J usage is TRBJ1-2; D is perhaps TRBD1 (5 bases). The V end was cut by 5 bases, the J end by 5 bases, with 18 bases between. Per germline, CDR1 SEHNR and CDR2 FQNEAQ (reference sequence). The length of the CDR3 is 15 residues. Here the CDR3 reads CASSRPTRGGYGYTF. In DNA, the CDR3 is TGTGCCAGCAGCAGACCGACCCGGGGGGGATATGGCTACACCTTC.